The rows below give T cell receptor beta chains drawn from one sample of a study of early T cells in non-severe SARS-CoV-2 infection. TCRdb redid the calling of the 5' RACE reads with MiXCR, one entry per CDR3 protein. The data contain about 40,000 distinct CDR3 sequences, 5% to 6.5% of them singletons. Specimen: whole blood, collected at baseline. The receptors were sampled from an adult who was a healthcare worker with PCR-confirmed SARS-CoV-2 infection or an uninfected control (not recorded which). The CDR3 runs from the conserved cysteine through the conserved F or W. The D gene is left open where the match is weak. Only some rows state a clone size, as once, few, many or a class for expanded clones.

v_call: TRBV7-6; d_call: .; j_call: TRBJ1-2; clone_size: .; cdr3_aa: CASSARSYFYGYTF; cdr3_nt: TGTGCCAGCAGCGCAAGGAGTTATTTCTATGGCTACACCTTC
v_call: TRBV30; d_call: TRBD2; j_call: TRBJ2-1; clone_size: many; cdr3_aa: CAWTGLAYNEQFF; cdr3_nt: TGTGCCTGGACGGGACTAGCCTACAATGAGCAGTTCTTC
v_call: TRBV10-2; d_call: .; j_call: TRBJ1-1; clone_size: few; cdr3_aa: CATRGQVNTEAFF; cdr3_nt: TGCGCCACCCGCGGGCAGGTGAACACTGAAGCTTTCTTT
v_call: TRBV29-1; d_call: .; j_call: TRBJ2-1; clone_size: many; cdr3_aa: CSVQEGSPSYNEQFF; cdr3_nt: TGCAGCGTTCAAGAAGGTTCCCCTTCCTACAATGAGCAGTTCTTC
v_call: TRBV28; d_call: TRBD1; j_call: TRBJ1-3; clone_size: few; cdr3_aa: CASSSKPGTVSGNTIYF; cdr3_nt: TGTGCCAGCAGTTCCAAACCAGGGACAGTCTCTGGAAACACCATATATTTT
v_call: TRBV3-2; d_call: .; j_call: TRBJ2-7; clone_size: few; cdr3_aa: CASSQDRGQGNYEQYF; cdr3_nt: TGTGCCAGCAGCCAAGACAGGGGACAGGGGAACTACGAGCAGTACTTC
v_call: TRBV7-2; d_call: TRBD1; j_call: TRBJ2-3; clone_size: few; cdr3_aa: CASSPWGRGPSDTQYF; cdr3_nt: TGTGCCAGCAGCCCATGGGGCAGGGGGCCGTCAGATACGCAGTATTTT
v_call: TRBV6-2/TRBV6-3; d_call: .; j_call: TRBJ2-5; clone_size: few; cdr3_aa: CASRPNRDLVQETQYF; cdr3_nt: TGTGCCAGCAGACCTAACAGGGACTTGGTCCAAGAGACCCAGTACTTC
v_call: TRBV10-3; d_call: .; j_call: TRBJ1-4; clone_size: .; cdr3_aa: CAISVREWDEKLFF; cdr3_nt: TGTGCCATCAGTGTAAGGGAGTGGGATGAAAAACTGTTTTTT
v_call: TRBV29-1; d_call: TRBD1; j_call: TRBJ1-1; clone_size: many; cdr3_aa: CSVAGGQGLGGNTEAFF; cdr3_nt: TGCAGCGTTGCTGGGGGACAGGGGTTGGGAGGGAACACTGAAGCTTTCTTT
v_call: TRBV20-1; d_call: .; j_call: TRBJ2-7; clone_size: .; cdr3_aa: CSARDKRRSYEQYF; cdr3_nt: TGCAGTGCTAGAGATAAGCGGAGATCCTACGAGCAGTACTTC
v_call: TRBV24-1; d_call: .; j_call: TRBJ2-1; clone_size: .; cdr3_aa: CATSLQDEQFF; cdr3_nt: TGTGCCACCAGTCTCCAGGATGAGCAGTTCTTC
v_call: TRBV10-3; d_call: TRBD1; j_call: TRBJ2-1; clone_size: many; cdr3_aa: CAISAGQGNEQFF; cdr3_nt: TGTGCCATCAGTGCGGGACAGGGGAATGAGCAGTTCTTC
v_call: TRBV6-5; d_call: TRBD2; j_call: TRBJ2-7; clone_size: few; cdr3_aa: CASSPGRALYEQYF; cdr3_nt: TGTGCCAGCAGCCCGGGGAGGGCTCTCTACGAGCAGTACTTC
v_call: TRBV29-1; d_call: .; j_call: TRBJ1-2; clone_size: many; cdr3_aa: CSVMGGNYGYTF; cdr3_nt: TGCAGCGTCATGGGGGGCAACTATGGCTACACCTTC
v_call: TRBV5-6; d_call: .; j_call: TRBJ2-5; clone_size: few; cdr3_aa: CASSLFRSAETQYF; cdr3_nt: TGTGCCAGCAGCTTGTTCAGGTCCGCGGAGACCCAGTACTTC
v_call: TRBV12-3/TRBV12-4; d_call: TRBD2; j_call: TRBJ2-1; clone_size: many; cdr3_aa: CASSLQRGLAGDSYNEQFF; cdr3_nt: TGTGCCAGCAGTCTGCAAAGGGGTCTAGCGGGGGACTCCTACAATGAGCAGTTCTTC
v_call: TRBV29-1; d_call: TRBD1; j_call: TRBJ1-1; clone_size: .; cdr3_aa: CSVGGAARDTEAFF; cdr3_nt: TGCAGCGTAGGGGGCGCCGCTAGGGACACTGAAGCTTTCTTT
v_call: TRBV10-3; d_call: .; j_call: TRBJ1-1; clone_size: many; cdr3_aa: CAISERKNTEAFF; cdr3_nt: TGTGCCATCAGTGAGCGCAAGAACACTGAAGCTTTCTTT
v_call: TRBV11-2; d_call: .; j_call: TRBJ2-5; clone_size: many; cdr3_aa: CASSLSGLQETQYF; cdr3_nt: TGTGCCAGCAGCTTGTCGGGCCTACAAGAGACCCAGTACTTC
v_call: TRBV6-1; d_call: TRBD1; j_call: TRBJ1-2; clone_size: few; cdr3_aa: CASSEGTGAIYGYTF; cdr3_nt: TGTGCCAGCAGTGAAGGGACAGGGGCTATCTATGGCTACACCTTC
v_call: TRBV5-1; d_call: TRBD2; j_call: TRBJ2-5; clone_size: many; cdr3_aa: CASSPSSGSQETQYF; cdr3_nt: TGCGCCAGCAGCCCTTCTAGCGGTTCCCAAGAGACCCAGTACTTC
v_call: TRBV5-5; d_call: .; j_call: TRBJ1-5; clone_size: many; cdr3_aa: CASSQVPGDNQPQHF; cdr3_nt: TGTGCCAGCAGCCAAGTTCCGGGGGACAATCAGCCCCAGCATTTT
v_call: TRBV4-1; d_call: .; j_call: TRBJ1-5; clone_size: .; cdr3_aa: CASSQFQGSQPQHF; cdr3_nt: TGCGCCAGCAGCCAGTTTCAGGGGAGCCAGCCCCAGCATTTT
v_call: TRBV7-8; d_call: TRBD1; j_call: TRBJ1-4; clone_size: few; cdr3_aa: CASSGDRGSYDEKLFF; cdr3_nt: TGTGCCAGCAGCGGGGACAGGGGATCGTACGATGAAAAACTGTTTTTT
v_call: TRBV4-2; d_call: TRBD2; j_call: TRBJ2-3; clone_size: .; cdr3_aa: CASSPRVAGADTQYF; cdr3_nt: TGTGCCAGCAGCCCCCGGGTAGCGGGGGCAGATACGCAGTATTTT
v_call: TRBV30; d_call: .; j_call: TRBJ1-1; clone_size: .; cdr3_aa: CAWSVLGTPVNTEAFF; cdr3_nt: TGTGCCTGGAGTGTACTAGGGACCCCTGTGAACACTGAAGCTTTCTTT
v_call: TRBV20-1; d_call: TRBD1; j_call: TRBJ1-2; clone_size: many; cdr3_aa: CSAHDRGQNGYTF; cdr3_nt: TGCAGTGCGCACGACAGGGGGCAGAATGGCTACACCTTC
v_call: TRBV28; d_call: TRBD1; j_call: TRBJ2-7; clone_size: .; cdr3_aa: CVSTPGQPHYEQYF; cdr3_nt: TGTGTCAGCACACCGGGACAGCCTCACTACGAGCAGTACTTC
v_call: TRBV19; d_call: TRBD1; j_call: TRBJ2-5; clone_size: .; cdr3_aa: CASSMGQGWYQETQYF; cdr3_nt: TGTGCCAGTAGTATGGGACAGGGGTGGTATCAAGAGACCCAGTACTTC
v_call: TRBV7-9; d_call: .; j_call: TRBJ2-7; clone_size: .; cdr3_aa: CASSLEAGPTYEQYF; cdr3_nt: TGTGCCAGCAGCTTAGAAGCAGGACCGACCTACGAGCAGTACTTC
v_call: TRBV3-1; d_call: .; j_call: TRBJ2-1; clone_size: few; cdr3_aa: CASSQPGTYNEQFF; cdr3_nt: TGTGCCAGCAGCCAACCCGGGACCTACAATGAGCAGTTCTTC
v_call: TRBV7-8; d_call: TRBD1; j_call: TRBJ1-1; clone_size: .; cdr3_aa: CASSLGQVGLNTEAFF; cdr3_nt: TGTGCCAGCAGCCTGGGACAGGTCGGACTGAACACTGAAGCTTTCTTT
v_call: TRBV2; d_call: .; j_call: TRBJ2-7; clone_size: few; cdr3_aa: CASCRLVGAYEQYF; cdr3_nt: TGTGCCAGCTGTCGACTAGTGGGTGCCTACGAGCAGTACTTC
v_call: TRBV5-1; d_call: .; j_call: TRBJ2-3; clone_size: .; cdr3_aa: CASSLGVPGTDTQYF; cdr3_nt: TGCGCCAGCAGCTTGGGGGTGCCTGGCACAGATACGCAGTATTTT